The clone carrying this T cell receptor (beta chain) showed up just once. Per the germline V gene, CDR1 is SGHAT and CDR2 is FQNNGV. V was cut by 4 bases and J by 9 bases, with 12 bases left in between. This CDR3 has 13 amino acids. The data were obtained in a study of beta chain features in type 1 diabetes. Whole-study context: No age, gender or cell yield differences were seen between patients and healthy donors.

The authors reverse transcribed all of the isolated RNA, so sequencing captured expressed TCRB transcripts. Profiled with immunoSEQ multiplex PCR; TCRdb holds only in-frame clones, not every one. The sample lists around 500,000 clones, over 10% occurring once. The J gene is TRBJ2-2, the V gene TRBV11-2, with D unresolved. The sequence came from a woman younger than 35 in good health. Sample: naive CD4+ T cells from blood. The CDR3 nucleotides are TGTGCCAGCAGCTCAGTGCAGGTCCGGGAGCTGTTTTTT. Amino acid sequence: CASSSVQVRELFF.